The sequence of this T cell receptor (beta chain) was determined in a study of blood T cell repertoires in COVID-19. Study details: In each case, the material was cDNA or gDNA derived from T cells, B-cell-depleted T cells, or PBMCs.

Trimming took 3 bases from V and 2 from J; bases not matched to a gene: 2. Germline V gives CDR1 SGHRS, CDR2 YFSETQ. The CDR3 runs to 16 residues. Generated by immunoSEQ multiplex PCR, the TCRdb table keeps only in-frame clones and is missing some. The data hold a few hundred thousand clones, with around four fifths observed a single time. The material sequenced was PBMCs or T cells enriched from blood (not recorded which). The TCR was taken from a woman aged 45-59 years who had recovered from COVID-19. V is TRBV5-1 and J is TRBJ2-3, with 14 bases aligning to TRBD2. The CDR3 loop reads CASSSGLAGVTDTQYF. The CDR3 bases are TGCGCCAGCAGCTCGGGACTAGCGGGGGTCACAGATACGCAGTATTTT.